Below are 17 T cell receptor beta chains sequenced from a single sample in a study of cytomegalovirus exposure and HLA in healthy donors. A multiplex PCR was run with 60 Vbeta primers and 13 Jbeta primers. Produced via immunoSEQ multiplex PCR; TCRdb's table is partial and in-frame only. This sample carries tens of thousands of clones, with 3.8% going to the ten biggest clones. The sequenced sample was PBMCs. These receptors were taken from a female donor in good health and CMV-seropositive.

The chain employs TRBV7-8 and TRBJ2-1, with 8 nucleotides matching TRBD1. The germline V gene has CDR1 SGHVS and CDR2 FQNEAQ. CDR3 size: 16 residues. Trimming at V came to 3 bases and at J to 5 bases, leaving 9 bases not matched to a gene. The CDR3 DNA is TGTGCCAGCAGCTTCGGGAGACAGGGGTTACACAATGAGCAGTTCTTC. Its translation is CASSFGRQGLHNEQFF.

The gene calls are TRBV7-9 and TRBJ2-7, with D maybe TRBD1 (5 bases). Trimming stripped 8 bases from V and 3 bases from J, with 11 bases between. Germline assignment: CDR1 SEHNR and CDR2 FQNEAQ (reference sequence). The CDR3 sequence is 12 residues long. The CDR3 spells CASQQQGYEQYF. CDR3 DNA sequence: TGTGCCAGCCAACAGCAGGGCTACGAGCAGTACTTC. Looking up the rest from reference TRBV7-9 and TRBJ2-7 gives the full variable domain: DTGVSQNPRHKITKRGQNVTFRCDPISEHNRLYWYRQTLGQGPEFLTYFQNEAQLEKSRLLSDRFSAERPKGSFSTLEIQRTEQGDSAMYLCASQQQGYEQYFGPGTRLTVT.

In DNA form, the CDR3 reads TGTGCCAGCAGTCAATCGGGGACAGGGGGATACGAGCAGTACTTC. It specifies CASSQSGTGGYEQYF. V usage is TRBV7-2 and J usage is TRBJ2-7; 11 bases agree with TRBD1. Germline values: CDR1 SGHTA, CDR2 FQGNSA. The CDR3 length is 15 residues. The V and J ends lost 6 bases and 4 bases, in that order; junction bases with no gene match: 8.

This chain links TRBV18 with TRBJ2-1; 7 nucleotides align to TRBD1. CDR3 length: 15 residues. V lost 4 bases and J lost 2; bases outside the gene matches: 5. CDR1 and CDR2 from the germline V gene are KGHSH and LQKENI. CDR3 bases: TGTGCCAGCTCACTACAGGACAGGCCCTACAATGAGCAGTTCTTC. Amino acid sequence: CASSLQDRPYNEQFF.

The chain carries TRBV7-9 and TRBJ2-1; no definite D call. Germline lookup yields CDR1 SEHNR and CDR2 FQNEAQ (reference sequence). The germline V and J ends were trimmed by 1 base and 6 bases, with 4 bases remaining between them. The CDR3 extends over 12 amino acids. CDR3 protein: CASSLVINEQFF. As DNA, the CDR3 is TGTGCCAGCAGCTTAGTTATCAATGAGCAGTTCTTC. Full variable domain (missing parts from reference TRBV7-9 and TRBJ2-1): DTGVSQNPRHKITKRGQNVTFRCDPISEHNRLYWYRQTLGQGPEFLTYFQNEAQLEKSRLLSDRFSAERPKGSFSTLEIQRTEQGDSAMYLCASSLVINEQFFGPGTRLTVL.

The chain is built from TRBV18 and TRBJ1-5; 9 positions match TRBD1. Germline trimming cut 4 bases from V and 6 bases from J; bases unmatched to any gene: 7. Germline V gene data show CDR1 as KGHSH and CDR2 as LQKENI. CDR3 length equals 15 residues. CDR3 sequence: CASSQDRGGGQPQHF. For the CDR3, the DNA is TGTGCCAGCTCACAGGACAGGGGAGGCGGTCAGCCCCAGCATTTT.

The chain's CDR3 is CASSQWVAGAGANVLTF. The DNA for the CDR3 is TGTGCCAGCAGCCAGTGGGTAGCGGGGGCTGGGGCCAACGTCCTGACTTTC. The chain employs TRBV7-2 and TRBJ2-6; 9 nucleotides align to TRBD2. The CDR3 spans 17 residues. Germline CDR1 reads SGHTA; CDR2 reads FQGNSA. V was pared by 5 bases and J by 2 bases, with 7 bases of the junction left unmatched.

The rearrangement joins TRBV2 to TRBJ2-7; 7 nucleotides agree with TRBD2. The CDR3 sequence is 15 residues long. Trimming cost V 6 bases and J 1 base; bases outside gene matches: 9. Germline values: CDR1 SNHLY, CDR2 FYNNEI. The CDR3, as DNA: TGTGCCAGCAGGTTAGGGCCGGGGGGATCCTACGAGCAGTACTTC. Amino acid sequence: CASRLGPGGSYEQYF.

The chain recombines TRBV5-6 with TRBJ2-7; D uncertain. The CDR3 covers 12 residues. Germline V gene data show CDR1 as SGHDT and CDR2 as YYEEEE. Trimming removed 4 bases from V and 3 bases from J, with 8 bases in between. CDR3 protein: CASSITNYEQYF. Here the CDR3 DNA reads TGTGCCAGCAGCATAACAAACTACGAGCAGTACTTC.

This chain connects TRBV2 to TRBJ2-7; the D gene is possibly TRBD1 (6 bases). CDR3 size: 14 residues. The germline V gene has CDR1 SNHLY and CDR2 FYNNEI. Trimming cost V 2 bases and J 2 bases, with 10 bases left between them. The CDR3 DNA reads TGTGCCAGCAGTGAAAGGACAGCCACCTACGAGCAGTACTTC. Translated, it gives CASSERTATYEQYF. Full variable domain (outside the CDR3, taken from reference TRBV2 and TRBJ2-7): EPEVTQTPSHQVTQMGQEVILRCVPISNHLYFYWYRQILGQKVEFLVSFYNNEISEKSEIFDDQFSVERPDGSNFTLKIRSTKLEDSAMYFCASSERTATYEQYFGPGTRLTVT.

The gene calls are TRBV10-3 and TRBJ2-5; 9 bases line up with TRBD1. After removal of 2 bases from V and 2 bases from J, the junction contained 3 bases not matched to a gene. The CDR3 totals 15 residues. Germline loops: CDR1 ENHRY, CDR2 SYGVKD. The CDR3: CAISEGDRVQETQYF. In nucleotides, the CDR3 is TGTGCCATCAGTGAGGGGGACAGGGTTCAAGAGACCCAGTACTTC.

This chain connects TRBV5-1 to TRBJ1-1; maybe TRBD1 (5 bases). V lost 7 bases to trimming and J lost 2 bases, with 15 bases between them. Germline loops: CDR1 SGHRS, CDR2 YFSETQ. CDR3 length equals 14 residues. CDR3 in amino acids: CASCWGGTNTEAFF. CDR3 nucleotides: TGCGCCAGCTGCTGGGGGGGGACCAACACTGAAGCTTTCTTT.

This chain joins TRBV25-1 and TRBJ1-1; D is perhaps TRBD1 (5 bases). Trimming shortened V by 4 bases and J by 4 bases, and 10 bases separated the two germline ends. Germline CDR1 and CDR2: MGHDK and SYGVNS. The length of the CDR3 is 13 residues. The DNA of the CDR3 is TGTGCCAGCAGTGTTCCAGGGTTCACTGAAGCTTTCTTT. It codes for CASSVPGFTEAFF.

About this clone: The same CDR3 also results from other DNA sequences found in this sample. The gene calls are TRBV7-9 and TRBJ1-2; 8 bases fit TRBD1. Looked up from germline, CDR1 is SEHNR and CDR2 is FQNEAQ (reference sequence). The V segment lost 5 bases and the J segment 8 bases; nucleotides outside the gene matches: 10. The CDR3 sequence is 14 residues long. In DNA, the CDR3 is TGTGCCAGCAGCCTACAGACAGGGGTAGGGGGCTACACCTTC. Amino acids: CASSLQTGVGGYTF.

The V call is TRBV29-1, the J call TRBJ2-1; 8 nucleotides agree with TRBD2. Trimming took 8 bases from V and 7 from J; bases not matched to a gene: 13. Germline loops: CDR1 SQVTM, CDR2 ANQGSEA. The CDR3 sequence is 14 residues long. The CDR3 DNA sequence: TGCAGCTATTCCGGGACTAGGGACTGGAATGAGCAGTTCTTC. The encoded protein is CSYSGTRDWNEQFF.

The V gene is TRBV19, the J gene TRBJ2-1; 12 bases are shared with TRBD2. Germline V gene lookup returns CDR1 LNHDA and CDR2 SQIVND (reference sequence). The CDR3 length is 16 residues. V was pared by 5 bases and J by 2 bases, with 4 bases of the junction left unmatched. The CDR3 loop reads CASSRGLAGTYNEQFF. The CDR3 nucleotides are TGTGCCAGTAGTCGAGGACTAGCGGGAACCTACAATGAGCAGTTCTTC.

V gene TRBV7-2 combines with J gene TRBJ2-5; D is perhaps TRBD2 (5 bases). Looked up from germline, CDR1 is SGHTA and CDR2 is FQGNSA. V lost 7 bases, J lost 5 bases, and 23 bases lay in between. The length of the CDR3 is 16 residues. The CDR3 nucleotides are TGTGCCAGCAAGTCCGTCGGCGGGTTACTCCCCGAGACCCAGTACTTC. Translation gives CASKSVGGLLPETQYF.